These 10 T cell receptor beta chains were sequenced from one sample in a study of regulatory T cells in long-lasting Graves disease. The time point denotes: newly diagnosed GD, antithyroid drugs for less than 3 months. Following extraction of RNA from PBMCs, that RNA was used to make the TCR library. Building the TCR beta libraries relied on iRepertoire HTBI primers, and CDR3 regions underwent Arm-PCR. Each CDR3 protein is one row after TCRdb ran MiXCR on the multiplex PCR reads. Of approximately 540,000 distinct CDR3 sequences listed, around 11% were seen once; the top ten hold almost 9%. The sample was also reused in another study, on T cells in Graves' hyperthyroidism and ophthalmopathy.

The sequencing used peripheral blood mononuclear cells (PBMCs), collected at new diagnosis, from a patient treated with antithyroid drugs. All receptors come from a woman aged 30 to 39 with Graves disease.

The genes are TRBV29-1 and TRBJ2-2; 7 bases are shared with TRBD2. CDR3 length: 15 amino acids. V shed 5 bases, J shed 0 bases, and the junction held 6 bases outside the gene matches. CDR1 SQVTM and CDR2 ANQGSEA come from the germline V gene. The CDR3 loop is CSVPRDYPNTGELFF. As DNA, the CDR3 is TGCAGCGTTCCTCGGGACTACCCGAACACCGGGGAGCTGTTTTTT.

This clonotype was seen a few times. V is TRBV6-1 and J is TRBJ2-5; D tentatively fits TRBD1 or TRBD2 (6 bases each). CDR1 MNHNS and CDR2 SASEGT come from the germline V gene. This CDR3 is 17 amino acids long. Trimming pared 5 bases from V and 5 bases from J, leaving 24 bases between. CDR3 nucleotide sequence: TGTGCCAGCAGTCCGAGGGGGGAAGGGACGCCCCGGGAGACCCAGTACTTC. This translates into CASSPRGEGTPRETQYF.

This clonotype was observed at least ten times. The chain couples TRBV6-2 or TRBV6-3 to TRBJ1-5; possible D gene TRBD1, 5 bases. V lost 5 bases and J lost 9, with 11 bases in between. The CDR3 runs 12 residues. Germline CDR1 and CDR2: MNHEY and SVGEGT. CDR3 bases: TGTGCCAGCAGTCACAGAACAGGGCCCCAGCATTTT. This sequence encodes CASSHRTGPQHF.

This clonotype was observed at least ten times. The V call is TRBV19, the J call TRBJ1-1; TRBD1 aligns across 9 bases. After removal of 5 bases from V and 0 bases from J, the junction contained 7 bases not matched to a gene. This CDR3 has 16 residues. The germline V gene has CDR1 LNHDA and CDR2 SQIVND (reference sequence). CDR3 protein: CASSGGTGKMNTEAFF. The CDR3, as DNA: TGTGCCAGTAGTGGCGGGACAGGGAAAATGAACACTGAAGCTTTCTTT.

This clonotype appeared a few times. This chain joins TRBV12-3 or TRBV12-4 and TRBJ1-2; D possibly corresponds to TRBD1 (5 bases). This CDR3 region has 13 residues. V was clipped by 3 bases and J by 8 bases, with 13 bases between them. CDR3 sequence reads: CASSLKGPSGYTF. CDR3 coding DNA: TGTGCCAGCAGTTTGAAGGGACCCTCCGGCTACACCTTC.

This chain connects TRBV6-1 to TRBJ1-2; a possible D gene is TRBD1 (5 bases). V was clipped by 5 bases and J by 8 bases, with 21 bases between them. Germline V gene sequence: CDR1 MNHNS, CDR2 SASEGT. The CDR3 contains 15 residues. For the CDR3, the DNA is TGTGCCAGCAGTCCCTTCGCCGGGGGGTCCGGGGGCTACACCTTC. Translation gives CASSPFAGGSGGYTF.

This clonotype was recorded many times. CDR3 DNA sequence: TGCGCCAGCAGCCTCTCGCCGGCTAGCGGGAGGGATACGCAGTATTTT. Protein product: CASSLSPASGRDTQYF. The rearrangement joins TRBV10-2 to TRBJ2-3; 11 bases map to TRBD2. The length of the CDR3 is 16 residues. CDR1 is WSHSY, CDR2 SAAADI, per germline. V was pared by 6 bases and J by 6 bases, with 11 bases of the junction left unmatched.

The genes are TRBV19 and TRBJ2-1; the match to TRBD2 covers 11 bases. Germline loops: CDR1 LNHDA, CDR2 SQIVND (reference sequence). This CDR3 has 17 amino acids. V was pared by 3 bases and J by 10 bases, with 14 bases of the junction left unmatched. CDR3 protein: CASSIGGLAGAQGEQFF. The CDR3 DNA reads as TGTGCCAGTAGTATCGGTGGACTAGCGGGCGCCCAGGGGGAGCAGTTCTTC.

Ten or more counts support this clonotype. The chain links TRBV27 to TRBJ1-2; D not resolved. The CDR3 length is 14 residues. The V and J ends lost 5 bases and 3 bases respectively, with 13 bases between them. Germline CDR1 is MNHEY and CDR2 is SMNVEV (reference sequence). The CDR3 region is CASSQQPPHYGYTF. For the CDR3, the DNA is TGTGCCAGCAGTCAGCAGCCCCCCCACTATGGCTACACCTTC.

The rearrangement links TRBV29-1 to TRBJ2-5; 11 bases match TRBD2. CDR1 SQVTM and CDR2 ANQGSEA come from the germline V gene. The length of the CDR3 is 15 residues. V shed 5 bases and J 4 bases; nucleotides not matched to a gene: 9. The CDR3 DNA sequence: TGCAGCGTTAGTACCCCCCTAGCGGGAGGAGAGACCCAGTACTTC. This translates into CSVSTPLAGGETQYF.